This TCR beta chain is from a study of molecular identifiers for immune sequencing clone quantification. Points on this clonotype: Its antigen is currently unknown. Mismatch with germline at one junction end may stem from a read error.

The CDR3 consists of 14 residues. The germline gives CDR1 DFQATT, CDR2 SNEGSKA (reference sequence). Findings and caveats of the study: Identical TCR molecules sharing a barcode could underestimate highly expanded clone sizes.

TCRdb independently ran MiXCR on the PCR reads; one entry per CDR3 protein. The sample has hundreds of thousands of distinct CDR3 sequences, roughly 23% seen once. The material sequenced was naive CD8+ T cells from blood, with Jurkat cell RNA spiked in. Subset noted: FACS-sorted CD8+CD4-CCR7+CD45RA+ naive T cells. The sequence was obtained from a human donor in good health. Some libraries in this study had Jurkat cell RNA spiked in. The genes are TRBV20-1 and TRBJ2-7, with 12 bases aligning to TRBD2. CDR3: CSAGLAGGPYVQYF. CDR3 in DNA: TGCAGTGCTGGCCTAGCGGGAGGGCCGTACGTGCAGTACTTC.